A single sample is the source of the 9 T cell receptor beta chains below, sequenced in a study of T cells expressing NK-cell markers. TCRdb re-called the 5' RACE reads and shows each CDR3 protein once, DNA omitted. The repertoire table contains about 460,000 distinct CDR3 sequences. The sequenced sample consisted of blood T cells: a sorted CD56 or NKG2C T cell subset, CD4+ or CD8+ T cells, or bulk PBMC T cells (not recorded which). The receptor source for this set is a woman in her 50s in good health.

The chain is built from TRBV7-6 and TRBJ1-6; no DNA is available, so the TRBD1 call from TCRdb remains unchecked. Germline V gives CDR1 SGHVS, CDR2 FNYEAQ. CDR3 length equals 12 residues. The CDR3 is CASSFPDRPLHF.

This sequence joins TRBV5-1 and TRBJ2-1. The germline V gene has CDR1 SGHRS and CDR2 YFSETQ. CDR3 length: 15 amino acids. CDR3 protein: CASSSDRRPYNEQFF.

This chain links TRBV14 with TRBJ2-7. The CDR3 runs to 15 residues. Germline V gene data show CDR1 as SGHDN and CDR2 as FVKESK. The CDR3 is CASSQTRVPLGEQYF. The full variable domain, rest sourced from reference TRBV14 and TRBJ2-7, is EAGVTQFPSHSVIEKGQTVTLRCDPISGHDNLYWYRRVMGKEIKFLLHFVKESKQDESGMPNNRFLAERTGGTYSTLKVQPAELEDSGVYFCASSQTRVPLGEQYFGPGTRLTVT.

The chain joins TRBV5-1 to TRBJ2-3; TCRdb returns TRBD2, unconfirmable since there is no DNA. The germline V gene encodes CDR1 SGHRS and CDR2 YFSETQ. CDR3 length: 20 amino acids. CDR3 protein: CASSLSPTVRSKYRPDTQYF.

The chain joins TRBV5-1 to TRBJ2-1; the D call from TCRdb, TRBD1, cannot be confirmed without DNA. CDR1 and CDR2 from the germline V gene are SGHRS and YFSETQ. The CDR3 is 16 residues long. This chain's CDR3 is CASSSSGTGDYNEQFF.

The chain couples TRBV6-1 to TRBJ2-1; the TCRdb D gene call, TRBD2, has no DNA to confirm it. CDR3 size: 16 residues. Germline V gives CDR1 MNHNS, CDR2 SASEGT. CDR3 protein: CASSAYSGTSLIEQFF.

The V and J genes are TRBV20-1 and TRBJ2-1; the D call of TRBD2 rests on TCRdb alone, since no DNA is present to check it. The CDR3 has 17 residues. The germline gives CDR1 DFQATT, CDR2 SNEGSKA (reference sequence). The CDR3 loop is CSALTSGRSGSYNEQFF.

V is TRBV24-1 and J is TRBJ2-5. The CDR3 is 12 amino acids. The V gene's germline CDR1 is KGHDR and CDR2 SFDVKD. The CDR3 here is CATSDIRSTQYF.

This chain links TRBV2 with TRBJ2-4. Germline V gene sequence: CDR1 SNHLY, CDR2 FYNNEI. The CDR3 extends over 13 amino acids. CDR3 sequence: CASRARRINIQYF.